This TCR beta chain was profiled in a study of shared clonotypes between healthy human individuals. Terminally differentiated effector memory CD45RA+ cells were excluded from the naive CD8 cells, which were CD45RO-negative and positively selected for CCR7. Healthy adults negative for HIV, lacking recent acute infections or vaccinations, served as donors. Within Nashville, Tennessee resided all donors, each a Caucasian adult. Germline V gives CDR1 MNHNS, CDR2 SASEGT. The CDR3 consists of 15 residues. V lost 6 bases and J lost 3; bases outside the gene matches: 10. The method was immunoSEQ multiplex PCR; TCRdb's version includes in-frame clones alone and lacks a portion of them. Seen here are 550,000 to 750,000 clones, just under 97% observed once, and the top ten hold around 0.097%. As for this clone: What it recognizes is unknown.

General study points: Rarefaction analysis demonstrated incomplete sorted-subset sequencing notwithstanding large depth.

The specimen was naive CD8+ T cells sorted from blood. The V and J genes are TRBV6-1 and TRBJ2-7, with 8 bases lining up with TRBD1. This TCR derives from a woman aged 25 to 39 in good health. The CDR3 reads CASSPPGGQDYEQYF. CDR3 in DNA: TGTGCCAGCAGCCCACCCGGGGGACAGGACTACGAGCAGTACTTC.